Listed below are T cell receptor beta chains from one sample, sequenced in a study of T cells in Graves' hyperthyroidism and ophthalmopathy. TCRdb re-called the multiplex PCR reads through MiXCR, storing one row per CDR3 protein. Altogether 600,000 or so distinct CDR3 sequences are present, about half being singletons, with the ten largest covering 8.2%. Sequences were obtained from peripheral blood or thyroid tissue (not recorded which). The receptors here all came from a woman in her late teens or twenties with Graves' hyperthyroidism. CDR3s include the opening cysteine and the closing phenylalanine or tryptophan. The order of the fields is D gene, V gene, CDR3 length, J gene, clone size, CDR3 DNA, CDR3 protein. The D gene is left open where the match is weak. Clone size is not always given. Where it is, it says once, few, many or a class for expanded clones.

>TRBD1|TRBV20-1|15|TRBJ2-7|NA
TGCAGTGCTAGAGAGCCAGGACAGGCAACCTACGAGCAGTACTTC
CSAREPGQATYEQYF
>TRBD1|TRBV14|14|TRBJ1-4|NA
TGTGCCAGCAGCCAGGGGACAGGCATCGAAAAACTGTTTTTT
CASSQGTGIEKLFF
>NA|TRBV25-1|13|TRBJ2-5|NA
TGTACCAGCAGTGGACAGATCCGAGAGACCCAGTACTTC
CTSSGQIRETQYF
>NA|TRBV20-1|15|TRBJ2-6|NA
TGCAGTGCTACTGACAGCAGCTCTGGGGCCAACGTCCTGACTTTC
CSATDSSSGANVLTF
>TRBD2|TRBV7-9|16|TRBJ2-5|NA
TGTGCCAGCAGCTTACAAGCGGGAGAGGGCCAAGAGACCCAGTACTTC
CASSLQAGEGQETQYF
>TRBD1|TRBV20-1|13|TRBJ2-7|NA
TGCAGTGCTAGGACAGGGTCCATCTACGAGCAGTACTTC
CSARTGSIYEQYF
>TRBD1|TRBV10-3|16|TRBJ1-1|NA
TGTGCCATCAAAAGCGAAATAAGGGGGCCACCCACTGAAGCTTTCTTT
CAIKSEIRGPPTEAFF
>NA|TRBV9|12|TRBJ2-6|many
TGTGCCAGCAGCGTAGATTCCTACGTCCTGACTTTC
CASSVDSYVLTF
>NA|TRBV19|13|TRBJ2-2|few
TGTGCCAGCAGCCAACGCAACACCGGGGAGCTGTTTTTT
CASSQRNTGELFF
>TRBD1|TRBV7-9|15|TRBJ1-1|many
TGTGCCAGCAGCTTGGGACAGGCGGTGAACACTGAAGCTTTCTTT
CASSLGQAVNTEAFF
>TRBD1|TRBV24-1|16|TRBJ1-1|few
TGTGCCACCAGTGGCCGGACAGGGGTGGGGAACACTGAAGCTTTCTTT
CATSGRTGVGNTEAFF
>TRBD1|TRBV25-1|15|TRBJ2-5|NA
TGTGCCAGCGGAACCGGGACAGGGGGCCAAGAGACCCAGTACTTC
CASGTGTGGQETQYF
>NA|TRBV20-1|13|TRBJ2-7|few
TGCAGTGCTAGTCGTGACACCTACTACGAGCAGTACTTC
CSASRDTYYEQYF
>TRBD1|TRBV2|12|TRBJ2-7|NA
TGTGCCAGCGGGGCAGGGGGCGACGAGCAGTACTTC
CASGAGGDEQYF
>TRBD1|TRBV7-3|15|TRBJ2-7|NA
TGTGCCAGCCGCAGGGGGACAGGACGCTCCTACGAGCAGTACTTC
CASRRGTGRSYEQYF
>NA|TRBV7-9|14|TRBJ2-5|NA
TGTGCCAGCAGCGACCTCCCGGAGGTAGAGACCCAGTACTTC
CASSDLPEVETQYF
>NA|TRBV29-1|13|TRBJ1-1|many
TGCAGCGTCCAACGGGACATCGGCACTGAAGCTTTCTTT
CSVQRDIGTEAFF
>NA|TRBV6-5|18|TRBJ1-5|NA
TGTGCCAGCAGTTACGCCATTACGGGGGGTGTTGGCAATCAGCCCCAGCATTTT
CASSYAITGGVGNQPQHF
>NA|TRBV6-6|12|TRBJ1-5|NA
TGTGCCAGCAGTAACCTAGGTCAGCCCCAGCATTTT
CASSNLGQPQHF
>TRBD1|TRBV29-1|12|TRBJ1-2|NA
TGCAGCTTAGATGGGACAGCCTATGGCTACACCTTC
CSLDGTAYGYTF